Described below is a single T cell receptor (beta chain) sequence and its context. As yet, its antigen is unknown. These data belong to a study of cytomegalovirus exposure and HLA in healthy donors. Across the whole study: Earlier, 100 million or so unique TCR beta sequences were recovered from 170 million or so T cells by an analysis. HLA-typed donors were the source of approximately 80 million unique TCRs, which an early data release held.

The CDR3 has 17 amino acids. Trimming took 5 bases from V and 2 from J; bases not matched to a gene: 4. The V gene's germline CDR1 is SGHVS and CDR2 FQNEAQ. Findings and caveats of the study: From TCR beta sequences, most subjects' HLA-A and HLA-B alleles were reportedly predicted accurately.

The PCR was carried out with 60 Vbeta primers and 13 Jbeta primers. Some clones are missing from TCRdb's copy, which holds only in-frame ones; the method was immunoSEQ multiplex PCR. The profile shows roughly 120,000 clones, approximately 80% of them singletons. What was sequenced was PBMCs. The TCR comes from a woman between 40 and 50 years old in good health and CMV-seronegative. The J gene is TRBJ2-1, the V gene TRBV7-8; 15 positions match TRBD2. CDR3 sequence (DNA): TGTGCCAGCAGCCGACGGACTAGCGGGGGGGCCTACAATGAGCAGTTCTTC. This translates into CASSRRTSGGAYNEQFF.